The clone carrying this T cell receptor beta chain was seen more than once but under ten times. Its specificity is not known. The same CDR3 is also encoded by other DNA sequences in this sample. V shed 4 bases and J shed 6 bases, with 9 bases lying between them. This CDR3 spans 11 amino acids. The germline CDR1 and CDR2 sequences are SQVTM and ANQGSEA. This record comes from a study of beta chain features in type 1 diabetes. Study details: Age and gender were similar between patients and healthy donors, as were cell yields. Study-wide results and caveats: Any HLA type influence on TCRB rearrangement was left unresolved here. cDNA-based reads could over-represent cells with high TCR expression. Across all four CD4+ subsets, people with type 1 diabetes showed modestly shorter TCRB CDR3s.

Expressed TCRB transcripts were sequenced after all isolated RNA was converted to cDNA. Assay used: immunoSEQ multiplex PCR; TCRdb lists only in-frame clones, some missing. This table has under 400,000 clones, 10% to 15% appearing once. Via CD45RO/CCR7/CD25/CD127/CD95/CD27, cells of the CD4+ naive, central memory, regulatory and stem cell-like memory subsets were sorted. The material sequenced was naive CD4+ T cells from blood. This sequence joins TRBV29-1 and TRBJ1-2, with a possible D match to TRBD1 (5 bases). The receptor's source is a woman younger than 35 with type 1 diabetes. This chain's CDR3 is CSVGGGNGYTF. The CDR3 bases are TGCAGCGTTGGGGGGGGGAATGGCTACACCTTC. Filled out from reference TRBV29-1 and TRBJ1-2, the complete variable domain reads SAVISQKPSRDICQRGTSLTIQCQVDSQVTMMFWYRQQPGQSLTLIATANQGSEATYESGFVIDKFPISRPNLTFSTLTVSNMSPEDSSIYLCSVGGGNGYTFGSGTRLTVV.